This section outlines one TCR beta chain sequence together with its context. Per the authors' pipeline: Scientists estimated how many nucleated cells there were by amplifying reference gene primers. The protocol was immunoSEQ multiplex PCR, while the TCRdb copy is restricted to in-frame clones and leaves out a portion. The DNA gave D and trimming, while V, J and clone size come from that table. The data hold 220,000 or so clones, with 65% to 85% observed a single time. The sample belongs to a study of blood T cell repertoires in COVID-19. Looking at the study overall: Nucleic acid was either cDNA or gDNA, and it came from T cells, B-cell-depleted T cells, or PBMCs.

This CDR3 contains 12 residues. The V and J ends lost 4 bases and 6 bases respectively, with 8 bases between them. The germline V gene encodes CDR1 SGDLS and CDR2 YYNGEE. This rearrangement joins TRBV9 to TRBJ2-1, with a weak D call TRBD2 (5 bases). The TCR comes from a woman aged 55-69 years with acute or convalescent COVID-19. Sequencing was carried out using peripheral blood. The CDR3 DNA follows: TGTGCCAGCAGCTTCCGGGGCAATGAGCAGTTCTTC. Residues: CASSFRGNEQFF.